The sequence of this TCR beta chain was determined in a study of OX40 agonist ivuxolimab in advanced cancers. Study as a whole: It was permissible to have had prior anti-PD-1, anti-PD-L1 or anti-CTLA-4 therapy, and approximately 40% had some.

Patients had blood sampled at baseline and again on cycle 4 day 1 and cycle 7 day 1. On this clone: What it binds is unknown.

The CDR3 spans 14 residues. Trimming took 6 bases from V and 5 from J; bases not matched to a gene: 4. CDR1 is ENHRY, CDR2 SYGVKD, per germline. Whole-study findings and limits: CD8+ T cells averaged more expanded clones than CD4+.

Some clones are missing from TCRdb's copy, which holds only in-frame ones; the method was immunoSEQ multiplex PCR. The table shows some 130,000 clones, with roughly nine tenths occurring only once. The sample consisted of CD4+ or CD8+ T cells sorted from blood, taken in a trial of the OX40 agonist ivuxolimab. The rearrangement links TRBV10-3 to TRBJ1-4; 9 nucleotides agree with TRBD1. The clonotype comes from an adult with an advanced solid tumor such as melanoma, head and neck, liver or kidney cancer. The CDR3 reads CAIRGTGPNEKLFF. The CDR3, as DNA: TGTGCCATCAGGGGGACAGGGCCGAATGAAAAACTGTTTTTT.